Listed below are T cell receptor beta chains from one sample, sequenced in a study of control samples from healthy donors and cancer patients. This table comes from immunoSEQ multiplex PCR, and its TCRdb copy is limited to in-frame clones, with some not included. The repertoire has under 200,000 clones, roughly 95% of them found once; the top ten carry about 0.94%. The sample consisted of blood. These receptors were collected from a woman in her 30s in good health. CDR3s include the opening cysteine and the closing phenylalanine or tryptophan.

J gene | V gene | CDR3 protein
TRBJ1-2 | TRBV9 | CASTFEAQGNGYTF
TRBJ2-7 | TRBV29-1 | CSVEEGGGMYEQYF
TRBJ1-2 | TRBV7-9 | CASSLAARDRGKTPYGYTF
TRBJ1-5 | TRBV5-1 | CASSLRGDSNQPQHF
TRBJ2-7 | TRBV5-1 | CASSLGQRTYEQYF
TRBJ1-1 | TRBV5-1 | CASSLGSLGLTEAFF
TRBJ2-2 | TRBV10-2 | CASRLAGAPGELFF
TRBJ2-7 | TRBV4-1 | CASSQDLIMGLNNYEQYF
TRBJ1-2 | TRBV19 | CASSMSAGGNYGYTF
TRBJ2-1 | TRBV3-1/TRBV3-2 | CASSARDRLNNEQFF
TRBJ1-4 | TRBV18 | CASSLTDGTTNEKLFF
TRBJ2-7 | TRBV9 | CASSPRRQGATYEQYF
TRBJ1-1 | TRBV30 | CAWRETGRTEAFF
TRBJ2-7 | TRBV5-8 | CASSYGQGSVYEQYF
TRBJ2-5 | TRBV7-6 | CASSQETQYF
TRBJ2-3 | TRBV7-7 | CASSLGAGQEQYF